What follows are 2 T cell receptor beta chains derived from one specimen sequenced in a study of early T cells in non-severe SARS-CoV-2 infection. Using its own MiXCR run on the 5' RACE reads, TCRdb lists one record per CDR3 protein. The repertoire holds roughly 30,000 distinct CDR3 sequences, with more than 4% as singletons. Sequenced material: whole blood. The receptors shown here come from an adult who was a healthcare worker with PCR-confirmed SARS-CoV-2 infection or an uninfected control (not recorded which).

V usage is TRBV18 and J usage is TRBJ2-1; possibly TRBD2 for D (5 bases). Germline CDR1 KGHSH, CDR2 LQKENI. V shed 1 base and J shed 5 bases, with 9 bases lying between them. This CDR3 has 14 residues. CDR3 DNA sequence: TGTGCCAGCTCACCACGAGGGCTAAACAATGAGCAGTTCTTC. Amino acids: CASSPRGLNNEQFF.

This clonotype was seen only a few times. The V gene is TRBV11-2, the J gene TRBJ2-5; D possibly corresponds to TRBD2 (5 bases). This CDR3 is built from 16 residues. V lost 3 bases, J lost 5 bases, and 19 bases lay in between. Germline CDR1 reads SGHAT; CDR2 reads FQNNGV. The CDR3 protein is CASSLGSRVVRETQYF. The CDR3 DNA reads as TGTGCCAGCAGCTTGGGGAGCAGAGTAGTACGGGAGACCCAGTACTTC. Filled out from reference TRBV11-2 and TRBJ2-5, the complete variable domain reads EAGVAQSPRYKIIEKRQSVAFWCNPISGHATLYWYQQILGQGPKLLIQFQNNGVVDDSQLPKDRFSAERLKGVDSTLKIQPAKLEDSAVYLCASSLGSRVVRETQYFGPGTRLLVL.